The T cell receptor (beta chain) described here comes from a study of tumor and adjacent non-tumor tissue in lung cancer. Regarding this clonotype: Its cognate antigen is unknown.

Per germline, CDR1 MGHDK and CDR2 SYGVNS. Between the trimmed V and J ends, which lost 3 bases and 4 bases, there was a span of 13 bases. The length of the CDR3 is 16 residues. Study findings and constraints: Tumor tissue had significantly higher TCR diversity than normal lung. Tumor repertoires had a smaller top 100 clone share than normal lung.

The template was RNA from unsorted bulk tissue. TCRbeta libraries were built with three rounds of nested PCR, modified from ARM-PCR. MiXCR, applied by TCRdb to the multiplex PCR reads, yields one record per CDR3 protein. This table holds approximately 75,000 distinct CDR3 sequences, about three quarters found once. J is TRBJ2-6 and V is TRBV25-1; perhaps TRBD1 as D (5 bases). The sample was lung tumor tissue. The receptor's source is a woman aged 45-59 years with non-small cell lung cancer. This CDR3 is CASSDVGAGGANVLTF. CDR3 nucleotides: TGTGCCAGCAGTGACGTAGGGGCTGGAGGGGCCAACGTCCTGACTTTC.